The sequence of this T cell receptor (beta chain) was determined in a study of read filtering for tumor transcriptome and immune sequencing. For the study at large: 8 patients were R-ISS I, roughly 17 were R-ISS II, roughly 7 were R-ISS III.

Germline CDR1 is MNHEY and CDR2 is SVGEGT. Trimming removed 6 bases from V and 5 bases from J; junction bases left unmatched: 13. This CDR3 is built from 16 residues. This clonotype was recorded many times. Its antigen remains unknown. From roughly 0.4 ug of RNA, a library with molecular barcoded alpha/delta and beta/gamma adaptors was made. TCRdb re-called the reads with MiXCR, one entry per CDR3 protein. The sample lists approximately 62,000 distinct CDR3 sequences; roughly a fifth were seen once. Study-level findings and limits: Sorted CD138-negative bone marrow cells were not purified T cells.

Sequences were obtained from a population of CD138-negative cells sorted from bone marrow. The origin of this receptor is a donor aged 40 or older with multiple myeloma. This chain links TRBV6-2 or TRBV6-3 with TRBJ2-1; TRBD1 aligns across 7 bases. The CDR3 here is CASSGERDRGNNEQFF. Here the CDR3 DNA reads TGTGCCAGCAGCGGCGAGAGGGACAGAGGAAACAATGAGCAGTTCTTC.